These T cell receptor beta chains were read from a single sample in a study of blood T cell repertoires in COVID-19. Sequencing used immunoSEQ multiplex PCR; TCRdb keeps in-frame clones, though not all of them. The profile shows 200,000 or so clones, roughly four fifths of them singletons. The sequenced material came from PBMCs or T cells enriched from blood (not recorded which). The receptors here all came from a man aged 60 to 75 who had recovered from COVID-19. Both conserved end residues are part of each CDR3. A D gene is named only where the DNA matches it firmly.

D	V	CDR3
TRBD2	TRBV5-6	CASSLSGYGGDHNEQFF
TRBD1	TRBV10-1	CASSESDRGPYEQYF
-	TRBV12-3/TRBV12-4	CASRTEAGYTF
TRBD1	TRBV4-2	CASSQDNLRTGGNSPLHF
TRBD1	TRBV19	CASSKGGNRGLNYGYTF
TRBD1	TRBV25-1	CASAPYRGRSTEAFF
-	TRBV11-2	CASSRGGGATNEKLFF
TRBD2	TRBV28	CASSSSLAGGSSYEQYF
TRBD1	TRBV19	CATVSRGATNEKLFF
-	TRBV5-1	CASSPNRPLNYGYTF
TRBD1	TRBV19	CASRNPGQGSGELFF
TRBD1	TRBV12-3/TRBV12-4	CASSSGQGAEAFF
TRBD2	TRBV5-1	CASSASGLAGIPSYEQYF
-	TRBV5-5	CASSLGGLGNQPQHF
TRBD2	TRBV19	CASSGTSGGIGELFF
-	TRBV12-3/TRBV12-4	CASRSDNNEQFF
-	TRBV7-2	CASSLAVGDVGGYTF
TRBD1	TRBV24-1	CATSAGTGAAGETQYF
TRBD1	TRBV7-2	CASSSQGVNSPLHF
-	TRBV2	CASQGLNPDQPQHF
TRBD1	TRBV27	CASRPIGQGLHEQYF
TRBD1	TRBV12-5	CASGPGTGNQPQHF
-	TRBV6-5	CASSYMRGGRGYTF
TRBD1	TRBV29-1	CSVEGQGYDEQFF
TRBD1	TRBV19	CASSVLPGQGNEKLFF
TRBD2	TRBV19	CASSTSGGFTPGELFF
TRBD1	TRBV5-1	CASSRGGHYNEQFF
TRBD1	TRBV5-1	CASSRPETGKSGELFF
TRBD1	TRBV10-3	CAISEDTGEGYTF
-	TRBV6-1	CASSETDGGYGYTF
-	TRBV27	CASSRGINQPQHF
-	TRBV7-8	CASSLESWGLGTEAFF
TRBD2	TRBV18	CASSPPSGGTYNEQFF
-	TRBV11-2	CASSLYQETQYF
-	TRBV5-8	CASSLVLSSYEQYF
TRBD1	TRBV19	CASSATTGGYEQYF
-	TRBV11-2	CASSLVFGRGNTEAFF
-	TRBV10-1	CASSESGGPTDTQYF
-	TRBV19	CASSPLHQGREQFF
-	TRBV12-3/TRBV12-4	CASSLTPVEQFF
TRBD2	TRBV4-2	CASSHAGTSEGTQYF
-	TRBV18	CASSPDLLSYNEQFF
-	TRBV9	CASSVGQGKEAFF
TRBD1	TRBV3-1/TRBV3-2	CASSFRQGTNEKLFF
-	TRBV18	CASSPKAGAYGYTF
-	TRBV4-3	CASSQFSGLGGSTDTQYF
-	TRBV19	CASSGQISNQPQHF
-	TRBV6-5	CASSWGVNTEAFF